The clone carrying this T cell receptor (beta chain) was observed at least ten times. The data were taken from a study of blood T cell repertoires in COVID-19. Study-level background: The origin of the acute and convalescent COVID-19 samples was the United States, Italy and Spain.

The trim removed 0 bases at V and 5 bases at J, leaving 3 bases unmatched. This CDR3 is built from 14 residues. Germline assignment: CDR1 MNHEY and CDR2 SVGAGI. Original methodology: Amplification from reference gene primers served as the basis for estimated nucleated cell counts. Some clones are missing from TCRdb's copy, which holds only in-frame ones; the method was immunoSEQ multiplex PCR. V, J and clone size are taken as reported in that table, and D and trimming were inferred from the DNA itself. The sample holds about 200,000 clones, 65% to 90% seen once. The sample was PBMCs or T cells enriched from blood (not recorded which). The origin of this receptor is a woman aged 25 to 39 who had been exposed to COVID-19. This rearrangement joins TRBV6-5 to TRBJ1-2, with TRBD1 matching 7 bases. CDR3 region: CASSYSTTGYGYTF. The DNA of the CDR3 is TGTGCCAGCAGTTACTCGACGACAGGGTATGGCTACACCTTC.